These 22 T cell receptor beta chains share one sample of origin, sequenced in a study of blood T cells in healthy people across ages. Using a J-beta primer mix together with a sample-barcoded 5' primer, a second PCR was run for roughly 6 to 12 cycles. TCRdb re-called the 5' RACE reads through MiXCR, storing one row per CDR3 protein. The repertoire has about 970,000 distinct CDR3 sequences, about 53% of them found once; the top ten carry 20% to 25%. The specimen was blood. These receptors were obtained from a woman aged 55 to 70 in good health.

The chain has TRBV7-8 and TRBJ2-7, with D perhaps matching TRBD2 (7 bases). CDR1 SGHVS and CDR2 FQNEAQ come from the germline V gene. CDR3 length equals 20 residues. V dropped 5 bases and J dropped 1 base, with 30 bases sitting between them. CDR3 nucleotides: TGTGCCAGCAGCCTTGGGAGGGGGAGAGGACGGCTCAGATCTTCCTACGAGCAGTACTTC. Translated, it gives CASSLGRGRGRLRSSYEQYF.

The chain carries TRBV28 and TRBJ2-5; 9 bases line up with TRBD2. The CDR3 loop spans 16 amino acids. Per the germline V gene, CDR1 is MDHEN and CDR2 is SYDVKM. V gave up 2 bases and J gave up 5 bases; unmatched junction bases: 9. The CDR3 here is CASSLGSGRGMETQYF. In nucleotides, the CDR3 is TGTGCCAGCAGTTTAGGTAGCGGGAGAGGAATGGAGACCCAGTACTTC.

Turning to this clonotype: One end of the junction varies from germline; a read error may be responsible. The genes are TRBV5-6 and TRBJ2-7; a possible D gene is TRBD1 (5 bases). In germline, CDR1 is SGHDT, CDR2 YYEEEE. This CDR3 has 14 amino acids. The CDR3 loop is CASRPGHYSYKQYF. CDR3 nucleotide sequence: TGTGCCAGCAGACCAGGGCACTATTCCTACAAGCAGTACTTC.

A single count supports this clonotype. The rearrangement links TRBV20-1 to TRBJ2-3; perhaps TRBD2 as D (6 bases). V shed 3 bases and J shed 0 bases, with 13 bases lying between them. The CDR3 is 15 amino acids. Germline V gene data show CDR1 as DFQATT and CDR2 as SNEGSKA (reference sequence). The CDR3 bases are TGCAGTGCTAGGTCTCGTCGGGAGAGCACAGATACGCAGTATTTT. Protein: CSARSRRESTDTQYF.

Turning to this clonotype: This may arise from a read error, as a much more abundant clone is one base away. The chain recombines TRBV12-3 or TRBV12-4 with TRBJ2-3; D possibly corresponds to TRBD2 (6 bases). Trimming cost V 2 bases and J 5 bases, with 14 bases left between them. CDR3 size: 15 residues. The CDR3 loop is CASSLTGRGRDTQYF. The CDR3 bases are TGTGCCAGCAGTTTAACTGGACGGGGGAGAGATACGCAGTATTTT.

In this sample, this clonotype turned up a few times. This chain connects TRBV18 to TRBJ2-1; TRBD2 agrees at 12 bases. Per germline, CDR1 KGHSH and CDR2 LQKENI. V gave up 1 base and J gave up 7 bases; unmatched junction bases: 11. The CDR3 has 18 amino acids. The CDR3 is CASSPLNRLAGVGNEQFF. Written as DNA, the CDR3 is TGTGCCAGCTCACCACTAAATCGACTAGCGGGAGTGGGTAATGAGCAGTTCTTC.

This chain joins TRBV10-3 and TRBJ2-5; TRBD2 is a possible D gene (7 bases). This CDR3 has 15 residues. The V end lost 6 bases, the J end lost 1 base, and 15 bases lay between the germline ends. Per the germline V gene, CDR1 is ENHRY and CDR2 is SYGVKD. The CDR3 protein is CAIRWGGGLQETQYF. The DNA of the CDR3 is TGTGCCATCAGATGGGGCGGGGGCCTCCAAGAGACCCAGTACTTC.

The CDR3 region has the DNA TGTGCCTGGAGTGTATTACTTTCAGATACGCAGTATTTT. This encodes CAWSVLLSDTQYF. The chain links TRBV30 to TRBJ2-3, with D hard to call. Trimming took off 0 bases at V and 4 bases at J, with 8 bases between the two ends. Germline lookup yields CDR1 GTSNPN and CDR2 SVGIG (reference sequence). The CDR3 is made up of 13 amino acids.

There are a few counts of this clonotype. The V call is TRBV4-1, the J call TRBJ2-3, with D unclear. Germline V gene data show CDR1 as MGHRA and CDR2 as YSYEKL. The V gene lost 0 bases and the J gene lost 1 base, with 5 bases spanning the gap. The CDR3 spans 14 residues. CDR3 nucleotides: TGCGCCAGCAGCCAAGAGCGTGGCACAGATACGCAGTATTTT. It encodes CASSQERGTDTQYF.

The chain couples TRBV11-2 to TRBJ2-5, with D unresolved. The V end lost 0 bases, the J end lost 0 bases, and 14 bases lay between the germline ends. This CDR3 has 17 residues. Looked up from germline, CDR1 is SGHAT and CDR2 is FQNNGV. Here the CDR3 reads CASSLDQRRAYQETQYF. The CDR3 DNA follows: TGTGCCAGCAGCTTAGATCAACGAAGAGCTTACCAAGAGACCCAGTACTTC.

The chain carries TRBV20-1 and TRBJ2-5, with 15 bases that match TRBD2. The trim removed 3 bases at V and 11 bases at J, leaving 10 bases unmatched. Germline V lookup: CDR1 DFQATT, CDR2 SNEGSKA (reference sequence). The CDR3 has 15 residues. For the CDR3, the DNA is TGCAGTGCTAGGGGACTAGCGGGAGGTTGGGATGAGCAGTACTTC. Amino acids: CSARGLAGGWDEQYF.

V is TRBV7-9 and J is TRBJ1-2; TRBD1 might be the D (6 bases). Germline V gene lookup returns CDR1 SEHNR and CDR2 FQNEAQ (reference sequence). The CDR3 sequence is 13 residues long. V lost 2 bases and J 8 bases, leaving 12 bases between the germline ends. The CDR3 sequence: CASSLTGIGGYTF. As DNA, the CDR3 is TGTGCCAGCAGCTTAACAGGGATAGGAGGCTACACCTTC.

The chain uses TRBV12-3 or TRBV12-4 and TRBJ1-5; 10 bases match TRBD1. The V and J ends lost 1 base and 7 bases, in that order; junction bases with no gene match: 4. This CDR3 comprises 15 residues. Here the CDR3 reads CASSLDGQGGQPQHF. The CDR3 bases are TGTGCCAGCAGTTTAGATGGACAGGGGGGGCAGCCCCAGCATTTT.

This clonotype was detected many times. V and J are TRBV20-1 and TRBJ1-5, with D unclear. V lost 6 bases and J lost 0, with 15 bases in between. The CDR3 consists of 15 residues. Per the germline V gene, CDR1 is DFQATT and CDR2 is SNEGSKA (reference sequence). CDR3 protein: CSASSSAYSNQPQHF. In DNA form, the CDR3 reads TGCAGTGCGTCATCCAGTGCCTATAGCAATCAGCCCCAGCATTTT.

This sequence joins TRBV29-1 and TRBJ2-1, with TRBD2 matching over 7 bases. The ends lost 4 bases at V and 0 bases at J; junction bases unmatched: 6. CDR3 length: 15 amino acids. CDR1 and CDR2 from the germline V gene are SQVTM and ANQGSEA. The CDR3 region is CSVGPAGSSYNEQFF. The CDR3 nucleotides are TGCAGCGTTGGGCCAGCGGGGAGCTCCTACAATGAGCAGTTCTTC.

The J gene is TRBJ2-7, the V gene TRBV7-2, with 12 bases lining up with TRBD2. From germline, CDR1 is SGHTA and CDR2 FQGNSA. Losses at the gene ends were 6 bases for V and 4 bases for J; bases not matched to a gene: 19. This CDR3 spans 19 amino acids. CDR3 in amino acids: CASRDPILSRTSGAYEQYF. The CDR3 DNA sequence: TGTGCCAGCAGAGACCCTATACTCTCAAGGACTAGCGGGGCGTACGAGCAGTACTTC.

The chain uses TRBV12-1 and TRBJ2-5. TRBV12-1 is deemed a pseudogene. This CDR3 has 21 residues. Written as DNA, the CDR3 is TGTGCCAGCAGCTTTGCCGAACAGAGCCCAAAAAATTTCTTGCGACGAGAGACCCAGTACTTC. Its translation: CASSFAEQSPKNFLRRETQYF.

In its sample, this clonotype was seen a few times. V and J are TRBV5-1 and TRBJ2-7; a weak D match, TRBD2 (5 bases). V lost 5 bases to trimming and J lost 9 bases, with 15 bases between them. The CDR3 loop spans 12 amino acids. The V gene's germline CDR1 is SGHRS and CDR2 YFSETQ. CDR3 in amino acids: CASSFPLRGQYF. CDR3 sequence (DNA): TGCGCCAGCAGTTTCCCTCTACGGGGGCAGTACTTC.

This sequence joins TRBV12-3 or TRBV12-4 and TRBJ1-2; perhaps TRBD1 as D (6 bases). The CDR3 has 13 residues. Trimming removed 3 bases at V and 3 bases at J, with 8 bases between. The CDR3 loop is CASSFSGDYGYTF. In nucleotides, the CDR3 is TGTGCCAGCAGTTTTTCAGGGGACTATGGCTACACCTTC.

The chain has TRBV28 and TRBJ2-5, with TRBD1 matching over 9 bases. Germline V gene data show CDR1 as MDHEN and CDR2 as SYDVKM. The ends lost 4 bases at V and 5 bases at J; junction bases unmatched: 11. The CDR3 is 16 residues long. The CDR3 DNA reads TGTGCCAGCAGTTACCAAACCGGAGGACAGGGGGAGACCCAGTACTTC. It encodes CASSYQTGGQGETQYF.

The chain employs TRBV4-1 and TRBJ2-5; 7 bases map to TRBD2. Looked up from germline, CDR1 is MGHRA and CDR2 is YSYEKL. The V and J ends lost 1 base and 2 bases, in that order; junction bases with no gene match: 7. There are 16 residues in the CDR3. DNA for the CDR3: TGCGCCAGCAGCCAAGGGGGAGGGCGGATTCAAGAGACCCAGTACTTC. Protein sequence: CASSQGGGRIQETQYF.

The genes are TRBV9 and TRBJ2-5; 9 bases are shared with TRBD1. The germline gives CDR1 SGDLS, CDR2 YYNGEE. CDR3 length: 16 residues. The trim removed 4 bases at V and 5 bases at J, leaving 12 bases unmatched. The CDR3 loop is CASSLAGQGWGETQYF. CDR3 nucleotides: TGTGCCAGCAGCCTTGCGGGACAGGGATGGGGGGAGACCCAGTACTTC.